This T cell receptor (beta chain) was sequenced in a study of post-analysis software for immune sequencing data. Study-wide context: Included courses were relapsing-remitting and secondary progressive multiple sclerosis; progressive-relapsing multiple sclerosis was also included. Study-wide results and caveats: A significant reduction in normalized Chao1 diversity was observed in multiple sclerosis patients versus controls. When patients were compared with controls, 4 or 5 TRBV segments were more frequent, TRBV5-6, TRBV5-1 and TRBV20-1 among them.

CDR1 and CDR2 (germline): SGHRS, YFSETQ. V lost 3 bases and J lost 0, with 18 bases in between. CDR3 size: 18 residues. TCR beta libraries were prepared from cDNA with unique molecular identifiers. The yield from around 1 to 10 million T cells was 500,000 or so cDNA molecules in total. Each CDR3 protein gets one entry after TCRdb re-called the PCR reads with MiXCR. The sample records 800,000 to 950,000 distinct CDR3 sequences, under 70% being singletons. Regarding this clonotype: Its antigen is not identified.

V gene TRBV5-1 combines with J gene TRBJ1-4; the D gene is possibly TRBD1 (5 bases). Sequenced: blood. This receptor was identified in a girl aged 10-17 years with multiple sclerosis. The CDR3 spells CASSWGGSGLATNEKLFF. The CDR3 region has the DNA TGCGCCAGCAGCTGGGGGGGTTCGGGACTTGCAACTAATGAAAAACTGTTTTTT.